A single sample gave rise to the 17 T cell receptor beta chains below, sequenced in a study of shared clonotypes between healthy human individuals. The method was immunoSEQ multiplex PCR; TCRdb's version includes in-frame clones alone and lacks a portion of them. The sample includes 2.3 million or so clones, more than 80% of them seen just once. Sequenced sample: naive CD4+ T cells from PBMCs. The subset is: CD45RA+ positively selected. These receptors were taken from a man aged 18 to 35 in good health. Some clones in this sample may be carry-over from other donors' samples.

The chain recombines TRBV7-9 with TRBJ1-2, with unresolved D. CDR3 length equals 13 residues. Trimming took 5 bases from V and 5 from J, leaving 12 bases between them. In germline, CDR1 is SEHNR, CDR2 FQNEAQ (reference sequence). CDR3 DNA sequence: TGTGCCAGCAGCACCAGTGTCCCTTATGGCTACACCTTC. Amino acid sequence: CASSTSVPYGYTF.

The V and J genes are TRBV4-1 and TRBJ2-7, with 7 bases identical to TRBD2. V dropped 4 bases and J dropped 2; count of bases not matched to a gene: 5. Germline V gives CDR1 MGHRA, CDR2 YSYEKL. This CDR3 region has 14 residues. CDR3 amino acids: CASSRGLPPYEQYF. CDR3 DNA sequence: TGCGCCAGCAGCCGGGGACTACCCCCCTACGAGCAGTACTTC.

The chain is built from TRBV28 and TRBJ1-1, with D uncertain. Trimming took 2 bases from V and 1 from J, leaving 17 bases between them. Germline V gene sequence: CDR1 MDHEN, CDR2 SYDVKM. The CDR3 runs 17 residues. CDR3 nucleotides: TGTGCCAGCAGTTTAGTTGGATTGGCAGGCAGGAACACTGAAGCTTTCTTT. Residues: CASSLVGLAGRNTEAFF. The variable domain in full, with the rest retrieved from reference TRBV28 and TRBJ1-1, is DVKVTQSSRYLVKRTGEKVFLECVQDMDHENMFWYRQDPGLGLRLIYFSYDVKMKEKGDIPEGYSVSREKKERFSLILESASTNQTSMYLCASSLVGLAGRNTEAFFGQGTRLTVV.

A word on this clone: Other nucleotide sequences in the sample specify the same CDR3. The chain carries TRBV6-5 and TRBJ1-2, with TRBD1 identical over 9 bases. This CDR3 has 14 amino acids. Germline CDR1 is MNHEY and CDR2 is SVGAGI. After removal of 2 bases from V and 8 bases from J, the junction contained 6 bases not matched to a gene. DNA for the CDR3: TGTGCCAGCAGTTACAGGGGACAGGGAAGAGGCTACACCTTC. Protein: CASSYRGQGRGYTF.

J is TRBJ2-2 and V is TRBV7-8; 8 nucleotides match TRBD2. Losses at the gene ends were 1 base for V and 5 bases for J; bases not matched to a gene: 6. The CDR3 has 16 amino acids. Germline loops: CDR1 SGHVS, CDR2 FQNEAQ. The CDR3 sequence: CASSLGTAGVTGELFF. The CDR3 DNA sequence: TGTGCCAGCAGCTTAGGTACAGCGGGAGTTACCGGGGAGCTGTTTTTT. Using reference TRBV7-8 and TRBJ2-2 for the parts outside the CDR3, the full variable domain is GAGVSQSPRYKVAKRGQDVALRCDPISGHVSLFWYQQALGQGPEFLTYFQNEAQLDKSGLPSDRFFAERPEGSVSTLKIQRTQQEDSAVYLCASSLGTAGVTGELFFGEGSRLTVL.

The rearrangement uses TRBV6-1 and TRBJ2-2; D gene uncertain. Germline V gene lookup returns CDR1 MNHNS and CDR2 SASEGT. The CDR3 length is 15 residues. V was pared by 7 bases and J by 7 bases, with 19 bases between. In nucleotides, the CDR3 is TGTGCCAGCACCGGTAAAGCAGAATTTGTCGGGGAGCTGTTTTTT. Translated, it gives CASTGKAEFVGELFF.

The chain couples TRBV15 to TRBJ2-1; a possible D gene is TRBD2 (6 bases). V lost 1 base to trimming and J lost 2 bases, with 9 bases between them. The CDR3 sequence is 15 residues long. Germline V gene sequence: CDR1 LNHNV, CDR2 YYDKDF (reference sequence). The CDR3: CATSRGPGAYNEQFF. Written as DNA, the CDR3 is TGTGCCACCAGCAGAGGGCCGGGAGCCTACAATGAGCAGTTCTTC.

The gene calls are TRBV7-3 and TRBJ2-5; possibly TRBD1 for D (6 bases). Germline lookup yields CDR1 SGHTA and CDR2 FQGTGA. This CDR3 region has 15 residues. The ends were cut back, 5 bases at V and 4 bases at J, with 17 bases in the middle. The CDR3 DNA is TGTGCCAGCAGCCCAACCGGGACACCCTTAGAGACCCAGTACTTC. It is translated as CASSPTGTPLETQYF.

J is TRBJ1-5 and V is TRBV30; possible D gene TRBD1, 6 bases. With 0 bases removed from V and 6 bases from J, the gap between germline ends came to 18 bases. This CDR3 region has 16 residues. Germline values: CDR1 GTSNPN, CDR2 SVGIG (reference sequence). CDR3 sequence (DNA): TGTGCCTGGAGTGTACGGGGGCCAAGGGATGCTCAGCCCCAGCATTTT. Its protein product is CAWSVRGPRDAQPQHF.

The chain joins TRBV6-5 to TRBJ1-4; no clear D. The V gene's germline CDR1 is MNHEY and CDR2 SVGAGI. CDR3 length equals 16 residues. V was cut by 2 bases and J by 0 bases, with 10 bases left in between. CDR3 nucleotide sequence: TGTGCCAGCAGTTACAGTAGCGGCACAACTAATGAAAAACTGTTTTTT. As protein: CASSYSSGTTNEKLFF.

The chain joins TRBV25-1 to TRBJ2-2; D may match TRBD1 or TRBD2 (7 bases each). The length of the CDR3 is 15 residues. V lost 6 bases and J lost 3, with 14 bases in between. Germline CDR1 and CDR2: MGHDK and SYGVNS. The CDR3 DNA is TGTGCCAGCAGCGCGACAGGGAGGGACACCGGGGAGCTGTTTTTT. Amino acid sequence: CASSATGRDTGELFF.

V gene TRBV19 combines with J gene TRBJ2-5; D is perhaps TRBD2 (5 bases). V lost 4 bases, J lost 5 bases, and 17 bases lay in between. The length of the CDR3 is 15 residues. Germline V gene data show CDR1 as LNHDA and CDR2 as SQIVND (reference sequence). The CDR3: CASSTDRWPGETQYF. As DNA, the CDR3 is TGTGCCAGTAGTACCGACCGCTGGCCGGGGGAGACCCAGTACTTC.

This clone was seen once. The V call is TRBV4-1, the J call TRBJ1-1; D gene unclear. The CDR3 runs 15 residues. Germline assignment: CDR1 MGHRA and CDR2 YSYEKL. With 3 bases removed from V and 1 base from J, the gap between germline ends came to 12 bases. The CDR3 loop is CASSQQEWGNTEAFF. The CDR3, as DNA: TGCGCCAGCAGCCAGCAGGAGTGGGGGAACACTGAAGCTTTCTTT.

This chain connects TRBV6-1 to TRBJ2-2; 7 nucleotides align to TRBD2. CDR3 length: 15 amino acids. Germline trimming cut 2 bases from V and 3 bases from J; bases unmatched to any gene: 3. Germline V gives CDR1 MNHNS, CDR2 SASEGT. This CDR3 reads CASSEKGGDTGELFF. The CDR3 nucleotides are TGTGCCAGCAGTGAAAAGGGAGGGGACACCGGGGAGCTGTTTTTT.

The chain links TRBV4-1 to TRBJ2-3; possible D gene TRBD2, 5 bases. The ends were cut back, 4 bases at V and 7 bases at J, with 12 bases in the middle. The CDR3 is 13 residues long. Germline V CDR1 and CDR2: MGHRA, YSYEKL. The CDR3 protein is CASSLRFGNTQYF. The CDR3 DNA reads TGCGCCAGCAGCCTCCGATTCGGGAATACGCAGTATTTT.

This clone has a handful of counts. Written as DNA, the CDR3 is TGTGCCAGCAGCCCAACGGGACAGGGAAACTATGGCTACACCTTC. Translated, it gives CASSPTGQGNYGYTF. V is TRBV7-2 and J is TRBJ1-2, with 9 bases aligning to TRBD1. Germline CDR1 reads SGHTA; CDR2 reads FQGNSA. V lost 5 bases and J lost 2; bases outside the gene matches: 6. The CDR3 contains 15 residues.

The chain combines TRBV15 with TRBJ2-7; D perhaps matches TRBD1 (6 bases). V was shortened by 7 bases and J by 8 bases, with 27 bases between the two germline ends. The length of the CDR3 is 16 residues. CDR1 is LNHNV and CDR2 is YYDKDF in the germline V gene (reference sequence). CDR3 DNA: TGTGCCACCAAAGAGACAATATCACAGGGCACGTACCAGCAGTACTTC. Translating gives CATKETISQGTYQQYF.